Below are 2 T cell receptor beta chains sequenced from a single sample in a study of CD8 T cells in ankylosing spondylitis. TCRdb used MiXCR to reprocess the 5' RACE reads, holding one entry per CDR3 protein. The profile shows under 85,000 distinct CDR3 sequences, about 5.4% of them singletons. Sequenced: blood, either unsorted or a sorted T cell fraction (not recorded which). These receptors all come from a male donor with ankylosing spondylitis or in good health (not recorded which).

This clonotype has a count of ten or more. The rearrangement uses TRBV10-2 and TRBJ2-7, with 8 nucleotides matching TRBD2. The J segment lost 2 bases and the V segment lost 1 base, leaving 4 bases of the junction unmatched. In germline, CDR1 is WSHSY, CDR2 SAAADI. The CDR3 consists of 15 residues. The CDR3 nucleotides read TGCGCCAGCAGTGAGTACGCGGGGGGTACCTACGAGCAGTACTTC. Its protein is CASSEYAGGTYEQYF.

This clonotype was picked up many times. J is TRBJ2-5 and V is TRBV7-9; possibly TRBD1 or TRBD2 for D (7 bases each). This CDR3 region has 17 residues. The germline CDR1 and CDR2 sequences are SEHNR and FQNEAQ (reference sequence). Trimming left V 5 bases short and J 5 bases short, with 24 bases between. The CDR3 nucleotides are TGTGCCAGCAGCCCAAAACTCGGACAGGCCGGGAGGGAGACCCAGTACTTC. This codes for CASSPKLGQAGRETQYF.